The table lists the clone carrying this T cell receptor (beta chain) with a count of one. The antigen is not known. An immunoSEQ assay, version v3.0, was performed at survey level. Method: immunoSEQ multiplex PCR; TCRdb's copy keeps in-frame clones and lacks some. The sample lists around 25,000 clones; roughly nine tenths were seen once. The trim removed 5 bases at V and 6 bases at J, leaving 21 bases unmatched. Germline CDR1 is LNHDA and CDR2 is SQIVND (reference sequence). The length of the CDR3 is 19 residues. The content of samples before DNA extraction was about 0.95-10 million cryopreserved PBMC. These data belong to a study of long-term antiretroviral therapy in people with HIV. Study-wide points: Clones with expansion before ART led the repertoire at all time points. From the mid-2000s to the late 2010s, blood was obtained, possibly while participants received older ART regimens. Diversity measured after ART increased yet remained under transplant donor controls.

This TCR was sampled from a woman in her 30s with HIV. Sequencing used unsorted PBMCs, obtained 1.9 years after starting antiretroviral therapy. The gene calls are TRBV19 and TRBJ1-2, with TRBD1 identical over 10 bases. The CDR3 sequence is CASSSRMFPGQGKRDGYTF. The CDR3 DNA is TGTGCCAGTAGTTCCCGCATGTTTCCGGGACAGGGGAAGAGGGATGGCTACACCTTC.